This T cell receptor (beta chain) stems from a study of T-cell reconstitution after alpha-beta-depleted transplantation in children. The germline CDR1 and CDR2 sequences are DFQATT and SNEGSKA (reference sequence). The CDR3 runs to 20 residues. Trimming stripped 0 bases from V and 2 bases from J, with 27 bases between. Unique molecular identifiers were used to barcode this TCRbeta library. TCRdb called the PCR reads again in MiXCR, with one record for every CDR3 protein. The sample lists roughly 500,000 distinct CDR3 sequences; around 16% were seen once. The sequence was collected from a human donor who donated a stem cell graft to a child with acute lymphoblastic leukemia. This chain uses TRBV20-1 with TRBJ2-3; D may be TRBD2 (6 bases). The source was PBMCs from the stem cell graft donor, collected from the stem cell graft. CDR3 loop: CSARDRLRVAVPVYTDTQYF. DNA of the CDR3: TGCAGTGCTAGAGACCGCCTTAGGGTAGCGGTCCCAGTCTACACAGATACGCAGTATTTT.